This T cell receptor (beta chain) derives from a study of siplizumab effects on memory and regulatory T cells. As for this clone: Its antigen is still unknown.

Study outcomes and limitations: Siplizumab significantly decreased alloreactive sequences from unstimulated CD4+ memory cells.

Some 9.4 x 10^4 TCR templates per sample were sequenced. Produced via immunoSEQ multiplex PCR; TCRdb's table is partial and in-frame only. Among 100,000 or so clones listed, roughly nine tenths were seen once. This CDR3 comprises 18 residues. V trimming: 7 bases; J trimming: 1 base; junction bases outside the gene matches: 13. Germline-derived CDR1 and CDR2 are LNHDA and SQIVND (reference sequence). The receptor's source is a human donor in good health. Sequenced sample: Tregs sorted from blood. This chain links TRBV19 with TRBJ2-1, with 10 nucleotides matching TRBD2. The CDR3 protein is CASMGNRPGLASYNEQFF. The CDR3 DNA reads as TGTGCCAGTATGGGGAATCGACCGGGACTAGCGTCCTACAATGAGCAGTTCTTC.